The 13 T cell receptor beta chains below come from one sample, sequenced in a study of cytomegalovirus exposure and HLA in healthy donors. The PCR employed 60 Vbeta primers together with 13 Jbeta primers. Produced via immunoSEQ multiplex PCR; TCRdb's table is partial and in-frame only. The sample contains about 98,000 clones, over 80% of which appear only once. Material: PBMCs. The receptors stem from a man between 35 and 55 years old in good health and CMV-seronegative.

This rearrangement joins TRBV5-8 to TRBJ1-2, with D unresolved. Germline CDR1 SGHTS, CDR2 YDEGEE. The length of the CDR3 is 11 residues. V lost 4 bases and J 4 bases, leaving 5 bases between the germline ends. The CDR3 spells CASSPTYGYTF. Here the CDR3 DNA reads TGTGCCAGCAGCCCTACCTATGGCTACACCTTC.

This clone was picked up a small number of times. This sequence joins TRBV4-3 and TRBJ2-1; D perhaps matches TRBD2 (5 bases). From germline, CDR1 is LGHNA and CDR2 YSLEER. V was trimmed by 4 bases and J by 2 bases, leaving 18 bases between them. The CDR3 has 17 amino acids. The chain's CDR3 is CASSRESLLGAYNEQFF. In DNA form, the CDR3 reads TGCGCCAGCAGCCGGGAGTCGCTCCTTGGGGCCTACAATGAGCAGTTCTTC.

The CDR3 coding sequence is TGTGCCAGCAGTGATCAGGGAAAGGGTTACGAGCAGTACTTC. This sequence encodes CASSDQGKGYEQYF. V usage is TRBV2 and J usage is TRBJ2-7; possible D gene TRBD1, 5 bases. CDR1 is SNHLY, CDR2 FYNNEI, per germline. The CDR3 is made up of 14 amino acids. Trimming took 3 bases from V and 4 from J, leaving 13 bases between them.

This clone has a single count. The chain links TRBV30 to TRBJ1-3, with a weak D call TRBD1 (6 bases). V was cut by 1 base and J by 4 bases, with 11 bases left in between. From germline, CDR1 is GTSNPN and CDR2 SVGIG (reference sequence). The CDR3 covers 14 residues. The CDR3 spells CAWSGGLGGNTIYF. CDR3 bases: TGTGCCTGGAGTGGGGGGCTTGGCGGAAACACCATATATTTT.

CDR3 region: CASSTQTGVFTEAFF. The DNA of the CDR3 is TGTGCCAGCAGCACCCAGACAGGTGTGTTCACTGAAGCTTTCTTT. The chain has TRBV7-2 and TRBJ1-1; possible D gene TRBD1, 6 bases. The germline V gene has CDR1 SGHTA and CDR2 FQGNSA. The CDR3 consists of 15 residues. Trimming shortened V by 5 bases and J by 4 bases, and 17 bases separated the two germline ends.

The genes are TRBV25-1 and TRBJ1-2; 9 nucleotides agree with TRBD1. The germline CDR1 and CDR2 sequences are MGHDK and SYGVNS. The junction had 6 bases not matched to a gene; V was cut back by 3 bases and J by 1 base. The CDR3 is 16 residues long. The CDR3 loop is CASSEGTGLGNYGYTF. The CDR3 DNA reads TGTGCCAGCAGTGAGGGGACAGGGTTGGGTAACTATGGCTACACCTTC.

This clone came up once. The chain links TRBV2 to TRBJ1-6; a weak D match, TRBD1 (6 bases). The CDR3 loop spans 15 amino acids. Germline CDR1 is SNHLY and CDR2 is FYNNEI. V dropped 6 bases and J dropped 9 bases, with 18 bases sitting between them. In DNA form, the CDR3 reads TGTGCCAGCAGCGGGCGCCCTCAGGGGAGTTCACCCCTCCACTTT. Translating it yields CASSGRPQGSSPLHF.

V and J are TRBV28 and TRBJ2-7; D may be TRBD2 (5 bases). V was clipped by 5 bases and J by 2 bases, with 16 bases between them. CDR3 length equals 15 residues. The germline CDR1 and CDR2 sequences are MDHEN and SYDVKM. CDR3 amino acids: CASSPPPAVTYEQYF. The CDR3 DNA reads as TGTGCCAGCAGTCCCCCCCCAGCGGTTACCTACGAGCAGTACTTC. Supplemented by reference TRBV28 and TRBJ2-7, the full variable domain reads DVKVTQSSRYLVKRTGEKVFLECVQDMDHENMFWYRQDPGLGLRLIYFSYDVKMKEKGDIPEGYSVSREKKERFSLILESASTNQTSMYLCASSPPPAVTYEQYFGPGTRLTVT.

This clone was found a few times. At one end, the junction sequence differs from germline, possibly due to a read error. The chain has TRBV7-9 and TRBJ2-1; no clear D gene. Germline CDR1 and CDR2: SEHNR and FQNEAQ (reference sequence). This CDR3 has 12 amino acids. The CDR3 loop reads CSSSFEEGEQFF. In DNA form, the CDR3 reads TGTTCCAGCAGCTTTGAGGAAGGTGAGCAGTTCTTC.

The chain couples TRBV15 to TRBJ1-2; D possibly corresponds to TRBD1 (6 bases). The V end was cut by 5 bases, the J end by 6 bases, with 22 bases between. Germline CDR1 and CDR2: LNHNV and YYDKDF (reference sequence). The CDR3 runs to 16 residues. The CDR3 sequence is CATSLEVGQLDNGYTF. In DNA form, the CDR3 reads TGTGCCACCAGCTTAGAGGTGGGACAACTCGACAATGGCTACACCTTC.

This chain uses TRBV29-1 with TRBJ1-4; D is perhaps TRBD1 (5 bases). Germline-derived CDR1 and CDR2 are SQVTM and ANQGSEA. The V and J ends lost 6 bases and 7 bases respectively, with 18 bases between them. This CDR3 contains 14 residues. The CDR3 DNA follows: TGCAGCGTCGGAACGGGGGGGGATGGTGAAAAACTGTTTTTT. This gives the protein CSVGTGGDGEKLFF.

Regarding this clone: One end of the junction fails to match germline, which may point to a read error. V is TRBV7-7 and J is TRBJ2-3; 11 bases map to TRBD2. The CDR3 is 16 residues long. Germline assignment: CDR1 SSHAT and CDR2 FNYEAQ (reference sequence). The CDR3 sequence is CASSLDGTSGADTQYF. CDR3 coding DNA: TGTGCTAGCAGCTTAGACGGGACTAGCGGCGCAGATACGCAGTATTTT.

The V call is TRBV5-6, the J call TRBJ1-2; TRBD1 matches at 7 bases. Germline CDR1 SGHDT, CDR2 YYEEEE. V lost 3 bases, J lost 7 bases, and 6 bases stayed unmatched. There are 13 residues in the CDR3. The DNA of the CDR3 is TGTGCCAGCAGCTCTTCGACAGGGCGTGGCTACACCTTC. Encoded protein: CASSSSTGRGYTF.